This T cell receptor (beta chain) was recorded in a study of cytomegalovirus exposure and HLA in healthy donors. Study results and limitations: A later analysis linked around 15,000 TCR beta sequences to HLA alleles at 0.05 false discovery rate.

Comment on this clone: Its antigen is not identified.

The PCR was carried out with 60 Vbeta primers and 13 Jbeta primers. Sequencing used immunoSEQ multiplex PCR; TCRdb keeps in-frame clones, though not all of them. Of roughly 52,000 clones in the sample, roughly 74% were seen once. The source material was PBMCs. The source is a female donor in good health and CMV-seronegative.

DNA of the CDR3: TGTGCCAGCAGCCGGGCAGGGGATTCACCCCTCCACTTT. Protein sequence: CASSRAGDSPLHF. This chain connects TRBV6-5 to TRBJ1-6, with D possibly matching TRBD1 (6 bases). Trimming cost V 6 bases and J 8 bases, with 11 bases left between them. CDR3 length equals 13 residues. Germline V gene lookup returns CDR1 MNHEY and CDR2 SVGAGI.